One sample yielded the 26 T cell receptor beta chains listed below, sequenced in a study of Ad26.COV2.S vaccination and SARS-CoV-2 variants. Treatment reported: roughly 20 received Ad26.COV2.S at low or high dose, single or two shots; about 5 received placebo; per-sample allocation not given. After the first vaccine or placebo injection, samples were drawn on day 63. TCRdb's copy holds only in-frame clones and misses some; the assay was immunoSEQ multiplex PCR. The sample lists about 350,000 clones, approximately 86% occurring once. This specimen consisted of peripheral blood, obtained in a trial of Ad26.COV2.S vaccine versus placebo. Receptor source: a person aged 18-60 years who received the Ad26.COV2.S COVID-19 vaccine or a placebo.

This chain joins TRBV5-6 and TRBJ1-1; D call uncertain. Germline V lookup: CDR1 SGHDT, CDR2 YYEEEE. CDR3 length: 14 residues. V shed 0 bases and J shed 4 bases, with 10 bases lying between them. The CDR3 region has the DNA TGTGCCAGCAGCTTGGTTATCACGAGCACTGAAGCTTTCTTT. It encodes CASSLVITSTEAFF. The full variable domain, in which reference TRBV5-6 and TRBJ1-1 provide the parts outside the CDR3, is DAGVTQSPTHLIKTRGQQVTLRCSPKSGHDTVSWYQQALGQGPQFIFQYYEEEERQRGNFPDRFSGHQFPNYSSELNVNALLLGDSALYLCASSLVITSTEAFFGQGTRLTVV.

This chain connects TRBV24-1 to TRBJ1-5; TRBD1 matches at 8 bases. V was pared by 2 bases and J by 2 bases, with 1 base of the junction left unmatched. Looked up from germline, CDR1 is KGHDR and CDR2 is SFDVKD. The CDR3 is 15 residues long. The CDR3 loop is CATSDSTGGNQPQHF. CDR3 nucleotide sequence: TGTGCCACCAGTGATTCGACAGGGGGCAATCAGCCCCAGCATTTT.

CDR3 sequence reads: CSVIPTSGSLNEQFF. The CDR3 region has the DNA TGCAGCGTGATCCCGACTAGCGGGAGTTTAAATGAGCAGTTCTTC. The V and J genes are TRBV29-1 and TRBJ2-1, with 12 positions matching TRBD2. V shed 6 bases and J 7 bases; nucleotides not matched to a gene: 10. This CDR3 has 15 amino acids. CDR1 SQVTM and CDR2 ANQGSEA come from the germline V gene.

This sequence joins TRBV28 and TRBJ1-5, with TRBD1 as a possible D gene (6 bases). V gave up 5 bases and J gave up 1 base, with 15 bases separating them. The CDR3 has 16 residues. Germline V CDR1 and CDR2: MDHEN, SYDVKM. Here the CDR3 DNA reads TGTGCCAGCAGTGCATCACAGGGATGGAGCAATCAGCCCCAGCATTTT. It codes for CASSASQGWSNQPQHF.

The rearrangement joins TRBV5-6 to TRBJ2-7; 7 bases fit TRBD1. The trim removed 5 bases at V and 4 bases at J, leaving 9 bases unmatched. Germline lookup yields CDR1 SGHDT and CDR2 YYEEEE. The CDR3 spans 14 residues. DNA of the CDR3: TGTGCCAGCAGGGTCAGGGGGATGCGGTACGAGCAGTACTTC. Translation gives CASRVRGMRYEQYF.

V and J are TRBV18 and TRBJ1-2, with D uncertain. The V gene lost 6 bases and the J gene lost 5 bases, with 13 bases spanning the gap. Germline-derived CDR1 and CDR2 are KGHSH and LQKENI. The CDR3 length is 13 residues. For the CDR3, the DNA is TGTGCCAGCTCCTGGACTGGGCTATATGGCTACACCTTC. This gives the protein CASSWTGLYGYTF.

This clone has only one observation. The J gene is TRBJ2-1, the V gene TRBV9, with no clear D. V was cut by 0 bases and J by 6 bases, with 7 bases left in between. The V gene's germline CDR1 is SGDLS and CDR2 YYNGEE. This CDR3 contains 13 residues. CDR3 residues: CASSVDKGNEQFF. In nucleotides, the CDR3 is TGTGCCAGCAGCGTAGACAAGGGCAATGAGCAGTTCTTC.

V is TRBV12-5 and J is TRBJ1-2; D not resolved. V lost 5 bases and J lost 6, with 25 bases in between. This CDR3 region has 17 residues. Looked up from germline, CDR1 is LGHNT and CDR2 is FRNRAP. CDR3 residues: CASGPPPELLRRDGYTF. CDR3 in DNA: TGTGCTAGTGGTCCCCCACCGGAGCTCCTAAGGCGCGATGGCTACACCTTC.

This clone appeared a single time. This chain links TRBV2 with TRBJ2-1; 14 positions match TRBD2. This CDR3 has 14 residues. J lost 9 bases, V lost 6 bases, and 4 bases had no gene match. The germline V gene has CDR1 SNHLY and CDR2 FYNNEI. The CDR3 sequence: CASRTSGGAGEQFF. CDR3 sequence (DNA): TGTGCCAGCAGGACTAGCGGGGGGGCGGGTGAGCAGTTCTTC.

V gene TRBV28 combines with J gene TRBJ2-5, with TRBD1 matching 8 bases. The length of the CDR3 is 14 residues. The V and J ends lost 3 bases and 7 bases, in that order; junction bases with no gene match: 7. CDR1 MDHEN and CDR2 SYDVKM come from the germline V gene. The CDR3 here is CASSLKQGAMTQYF. CDR3 nucleotides: TGTGCCAGCAGTTTGAAGCAGGGGGCGATGACCCAGTACTTC.

The chain couples TRBV4-2 to TRBJ1-6; 9 nucleotides match TRBD1. There are 14 residues in the CDR3. Germline CDR1 is LGHNA and CDR2 is YNFKEQ. Trimming removed 5 bases from V and 8 bases from J; junction bases left unmatched: 4. Here the CDR3 reads CASSRQGEDSPLHF. The CDR3 nucleotides are TGTGCCAGCAGCAGACAGGGGGAGGATTCACCCCTCCACTTT.

The chain joins TRBV4-2 to TRBJ1-2, with D possibly TRBD1 on 5 matching bases. The germline gives CDR1 LGHNA, CDR2 YNFKEQ. The CDR3 is 15 residues long. V lost 0 bases, J lost 0 bases, and 8 bases lay in between. Here the CDR3 reads CASSQDQTANYGYTF. CDR3 bases: TGTGCCAGCAGCCAAGACCAGACAGCTAACTATGGCTACACCTTC.

V usage is TRBV28 and J usage is TRBJ2-4; the D gene is possibly TRBD2 (5 bases). The CDR3 loop spans 15 amino acids. The germline V and J ends were trimmed by 2 bases and 7 bases, with 15 bases remaining between them. Per germline, CDR1 MDHEN and CDR2 SYDVKM. CDR3 region: CASSLGSITRNIQYF. The CDR3 DNA is TGTGCCAGCAGTTTAGGGAGCATCACACGGAACATTCAGTACTTC.

The chain joins TRBV28 to TRBJ2-7, with TRBD2 matching 12 bases. V lost 4 bases to trimming and J lost 3 bases; unmatched junction nucleotides: 7. In germline, CDR1 is MDHEN, CDR2 SYDVKM. The CDR3 covers 16 residues. This chain's CDR3 is CASSSRTSGTLYEQYF. The DNA of the CDR3 is TGTGCCAGCAGTTCCCGGACTAGCGGGACTCTCTACGAGCAGTACTTC.

In DNA form, the CDR3 reads TGCGCCAGCAGCACAGGCTCTGGGGCCAACGTCCTGACTTTC. As protein: CASSTGSGANVLTF. This chain links TRBV5-1 with TRBJ2-6; maybe TRBD1 (5 bases). This CDR3 has 14 amino acids. CDR1 and CDR2 from the germline V gene are SGHRS and YFSETQ. V lost 4 bases, J lost 0 bases, and 5 bases lay in between.

The chain has TRBV6-6 and TRBJ2-5; 13 bases line up with TRBD2. The V gene's germline CDR1 is MNHNY and CDR2 SVGAGI (reference sequence). With V trimmed by 6 bases and J by 6 bases, 10 bases remained unmatched. The CDR3 is 16 residues long. The CDR3, as DNA: TGTGCCAGCAGGCCATCGGGACTAGCGGGGTCAAAGACCCAGTACTTC. This translates into CASRPSGLAGSKTQYF.

The gene calls are TRBV10-2 and TRBJ2-7, with D possibly matching TRBD2 (6 bases). V lost 2 bases, J lost 7 bases, and 6 bases lay in between. The CDR3 length is 11 residues. The germline V gene encodes CDR1 WSHSY and CDR2 SAAADI. CDR3 protein: CASSEGGEQYF. DNA of the CDR3: TGCGCCAGCAGTGAGGGGGGGGAGCAGTACTTC.

This chain links TRBV13 with TRBJ1-4, with D uncertain. Trimming left V 3 bases short and J 0 bases short, with 11 bases between. The CDR3 has 16 residues. CDR1 and CDR2 (germline): PRHDT, FYEKMQ (reference sequence). Here the CDR3 reads CASSFRRVATNEKLFF. The CDR3, as DNA: TGTGCCAGCAGCTTTCGACGGGTCGCAACTAATGAAAAACTGTTTTTT.

The chain uses TRBV6-5 and TRBJ1-2; D remains ambiguous. There are 12 residues in the CDR3. Per the germline V gene, CDR1 is MNHEY and CDR2 is SVGAGI. The V end lost 6 bases, the J end lost 8 bases, and 13 bases lay between the germline ends. For the CDR3, the DNA is TGTGCCAGCAGGGAGACATCGCAAGGCTACACCTTC. It is translated as CASRETSQGYTF.

The chain recombines TRBV5-1 with TRBJ2-1; D ambiguous. Germline CDR1 SGHRS, CDR2 YFSETQ. Trimming removed 0 bases from V and 4 bases from J, with 8 bases in between. This CDR3 region has 14 residues. CDR3 amino acids: CASSLAGEYNEQFF. Written as DNA, the CDR3 is TGCGCCAGCAGCTTGGCCGGAGAGTACAATGAGCAGTTCTTC. Variable domain in full (rest from reference TRBV5-1 and TRBJ2-1): KAGVTQTPRYLIKTRGQQVTLSCSPISGHRSVSWYQQTPGQGLQFLFEYFSETQRNKGNFPGRFSGRQFSNSRSEMNVSTLELGDSALYLCASSLAGEYNEQFFGPGTRLTVL.

This clone was seen only a few times. The chain recombines TRBV28 with TRBJ1-2, with unresolved D. The CDR3 totals 12 residues. V was shortened by 5 bases and J by 2 bases, with 6 bases between the two germline ends. From germline, CDR1 is MDHEN and CDR2 SYDVKM. CDR3 sequence reads: CASSAANYGYTF. In DNA form, the CDR3 reads TGTGCCAGCAGTGCGGCGAACTATGGCTACACCTTC.

The CDR3 bases are TGTGCCACCTGGGACAGGGGGCGCAGCACTGAAGCTTTCTTT. Protein product: CATWDRGRSTEAFF. The chain couples TRBV27 to TRBJ1-1, with 12 bases lining up with TRBD1. The CDR3 spans 14 residues. The V segment lost 10 bases and the J segment 4 bases; nucleotides outside the gene matches: 7. Germline V gene data show CDR1 as MNHEY and CDR2 as SMNVEV (reference sequence).

CDR3 sequence: CASSQDPFFNTEAFF. In DNA form, the CDR3 reads TGTGCCAGCAGCCAGGACCCATTTTTTAACACTGAAGCTTTCTTT. This sequence joins TRBV3-1 (or the pseudogene TRBV3-2) and TRBJ1-1; the D is unclear. Deletions cut 3 bases from V and 2 bases from J, with 13 bases between. Per the germline V gene, CDR1 is LGHDT and CDR2 is YNNKEL (reference sequence). The length of the CDR3 is 15 residues.

The rearrangement joins TRBV5-6 to TRBJ1-4, with a possible D match to TRBD1 (5 bases). This CDR3 is 16 amino acids long. CDR1 SGHDT and CDR2 YYEEEE come from the germline V gene. V was trimmed by 4 bases and J by 2 bases, leaving 15 bases between them. The CDR3 DNA follows: TGTGCCAGCAGCCCGTACGGGGGTCCCACTAATGAAAAACTGTTTTTT. Its translation: CASSPYGGPTNEKLFF.

The chain combines TRBV2 with TRBJ1-3; D remains ambiguous. The CDR3 is 11 amino acids. Germline V CDR1 and CDR2: SNHLY, FYNNEI. Trimming shortened V by 4 bases and J by 7 bases, and 5 bases separated the two germline ends. CDR3 in DNA: TGTGCCAGCAGTGTATCGAACACCATATATTTT. This encodes CASSVSNTIYF.

The CDR3 loop reads CASKIGPNTEAFF. The DNA of the CDR3 is TGTGCCAGCAAGATAGGCCCGAACACTGAAGCTTTCTTT. V is TRBV27 and J is TRBJ1-1; D is ambiguous. The CDR3 is 13 amino acids. The germline V gene encodes CDR1 MNHEY and CDR2 SMNVEV (reference sequence). V dropped 7 bases and J dropped 1 base, with 10 bases sitting between them.